This T cell receptor (beta chain) was documented in a study of shared clonotypes between healthy human individuals. The healthy adult donors were HIV-negative and reported no recent acute infections or vaccinations. Genomic DNA of unsorted samples came from about 100 million PBMCs. Each subset's genomic DNA was shared equally among a number of immunoSEQ plates. Sequencing used immunoSEQ multiplex PCR; TCRdb keeps in-frame clones, though not all of them. The profile covers more than 450,000 clones, with less than 85% appearing a single time and approximately 13% taken by the ten largest. This CDR3 is built from 15 residues. Per germline, CDR1 MNHNS and CDR2 SASEGT. With V trimmed by 7 bases and J by 5 bases, 11 bases remained unmatched.

This receptor was obtained from a woman between 40 and 55 years old in good health. Some clones in this sample may be carry-over from other donors' samples. Sequenced material: PBMCs. V and J are TRBV6-1 and TRBJ2-5, with 9 bases matching TRBD1. The chain's CDR3 is CASTKARQGDETQYF. The CDR3 DNA reads TGTGCCAGCACCAAAGCCCGACAGGGGGATGAGACCCAGTACTTC.